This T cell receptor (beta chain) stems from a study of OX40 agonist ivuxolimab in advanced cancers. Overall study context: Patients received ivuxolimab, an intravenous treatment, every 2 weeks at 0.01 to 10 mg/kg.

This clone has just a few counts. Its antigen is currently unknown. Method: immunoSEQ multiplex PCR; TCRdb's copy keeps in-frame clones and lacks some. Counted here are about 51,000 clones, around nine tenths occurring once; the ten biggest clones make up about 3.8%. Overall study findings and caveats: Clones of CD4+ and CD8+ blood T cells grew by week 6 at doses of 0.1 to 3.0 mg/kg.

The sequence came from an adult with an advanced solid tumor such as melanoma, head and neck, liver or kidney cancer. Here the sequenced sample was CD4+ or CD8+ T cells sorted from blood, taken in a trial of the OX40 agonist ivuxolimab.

The CDR3 DNA sequence: TGTGCCAGCAGCCCAAGAGAGACCCAGTACTTC. Translation gives CASSPRETQYF. The chain joins TRBV7-2 to TRBJ2-5; D is uncertain. The CDR3 length is 11 residues. Per the germline V gene, CDR1 is SGHTA and CDR2 is FQGNSA. V was pared by 5 bases and J by 4 bases, with 5 bases between. The full variable domain, with the rest looked up from reference TRBV7-2 and TRBJ2-5, is GAGVSQSPSNKVTEKGKDVELRCDPISGHTALYWYRQSLGQGLEFLIYFQGNSAPDKSGLPSDRFSAERTGGSVSTLTIQRTQQEDSAVYLCASSPRETQYFGPGTRLLVL.